This T cell receptor beta chain was recovered during a study of naive and memory T cell subsets (dated by TCRdb to about 2017). For the study in its entirety: Sorted naive and memory T cell subsets from peripheral blood were analyzed in the study using a UMI-based, open-source pipeline for TCR alpha and beta sequencing. RNA was DNase-treated and reverse transcribed with TCR constant-region primers, mostly using SuperScript III. IgG serology results and the functional CMV T cell responses were in complete agreement.

On this clonotype itself: Its antigen is still unknown. The record has no base qualities; no much larger clone is one base away.

Receptor libraries were prepared by UMI-ligation and nested PCR. An equimolar mix of two oligonucleotides covering both TRBC1 and TRBC2 was used as the beta constant-region primer. Four rounds of PCR, combining the SP2 primer with nested alpha and beta constant-region primers, were used to amplify the ligated cDNA. T4 RNA ligase 1 ligated a single-stranded oligonucleotide carrying the SP2 primer and a 12-nucleotide UMI to the cDNA 3' end. The ligation reaction was incubated at 16°C for roughly 18-24 hours. PCR2 was usually performed as a SYBR Green qPCR and halted at a preset threshold so that over-amplification would not occur. All purifications after the first were performed with Agencourt AMPure XP magnetic beads. Library amounts were measured by Qubit and library quality was assessed on a TapeStation, where the main peak was expected at around 650 bp. Pooled libraries were sequenced on an Illumina MiSeq using v2 2x251 paired-end kits, and typically roughly 0.95-2.2 million reads were obtained per sample. Each sample's library went into the pool at roughly 4.4 nM, and roughly 5-7.5% PhiX was added to help with cluster recognition. As for how the authors treated the data: V and J genes were assigned to Demultiplexor-processed FASTQ reads by Decombinator through tag matching, with a single base-pair mismatch being allowed. Collapsinator used UMIs to correct both sequencing errors and frequency errors arising from PCR heterogeneity. TCRs were translated and CDR3s were extracted from the conserved cysteine to the FGXG phenylalanine by CDR3Translator, with non-productive sequences being flagged. Gini, Shannon entropy and inverse Simpson indices were calculated on repertoires that had been subsampled to equal numbers of UMI-defined TCRs. Within the linear range, a power law was fitted by maximum likelihood to the distributions of clonotype abundance. When run on a single naive CD8 sample, MIGEC and the pipeline yielded similar UMI counts, similar unique TCR numbers and similar clonal distributions. In one analysis, naive TCRs also found in any memory subset of the same donor were removed from the naive repertoire. A set of 7,322 CMV-associated CDR3 sequences, compiled from VDJdb and a published dataset, was used to search the repertoires. Starting from the raw public reads, TCRdb applied fastp trimming at Q25, assembled clones with MiXCR and retained in-frame beta chains. Each CDR3 protein appears once, grouped with its most common genes and DNA. The V and J calls reflect TCRdb's pipeline rather than the authors' work. The sample yields some 80,000 distinct CDR3 sequences; 9% to 9.5% were counted once. Around 1.3% of the sample goes to the ten largest clones.

From the second PCR step on, the TCR alpha and beta chain libraries were amplified in separate reactions. Donor CMV status was determined by IFNgamma production from CD4+ T cells after overnight stimulation of fresh PBMCs with CMV viral lysate. CD4 T cells were positively selected using Miltenyi beads, after which CD8 T cells were positively selected from the CD4-negative fraction. Cells stained for CD3, CD4, CD8, CD45RA, CD27 and a live/dead dye were sorted on a BD Aria II into four subsets by CD45RA and CD27. Blood was obtained from a few healthy volunteers, and the blood from each volunteer was fractionated into CD4 and CD8 T cells and subsequently into four differentiation subsets. About 130 ml of peripheral blood was collected from each donor, and PBMC were isolated from the blood using Ficoll-Paque PLUS density-gradient centrifugation. After sorting, cells were lysed in RLT buffer, RNA was extracted using a Qiagen RNeasy kit, and the extracted RNA was stored at -80 degrees C.

Results the study describes overall, beyond this receptor: Gini index rose and Shannon and inverse Simpson diversity fell from naive through CM, EM and EMRA in both CD4 and CD8 cells. TCR abundance followed a power law with an exponent that was different for naive and memory subsets but consistent across the three individuals. Clonotypes were defined as single alpha or beta chain sequences, not paired alpha/beta receptors. A few larger clonotypes were present in naive repertoires, particularly the CD8 repertoires, and these clonotypes were possibly memory cells re-expressing CD45RA. RNA-based TCR counts may be influenced by expression changes linked to T cell activation and differentiation. After error correction, only a single occurrence was seen for over 85% of naive TCR sequences, so much steeper abundance distributions were produced than in memory subsets. The repertoire findings for the naive and memory subsets could not be validated against a ground truth because none was available.

The CDR3 runs 16 residues from the cysteine to the phenylalanine. This entry keeps only the CDR3 DNA: 48 bases, framed from base 1. Ends trimmed: V by 2 bases, J by 9 bases; bases unmatched to a gene: 12. Taken from the germline V gene (reference sequence), the CDR1 and CDR2 loops are SEHNR and FQNEAQ. The V and J segments used are TRBV7-9 and TRBJ2-1, and TRBD2 aligns with 8 junction nucleotides. This receptor was obtained from a human donor in good health. Sequencing used naive CD8+ T cells from blood. What the cell subset or site label conveys for this sample: naive T cells, CD45RA high CD27+. The CDR3: CASSLISRGTSREQFF. In nucleotides, the sequence is TGTGCCAGCAGCTTAATTTCTCGGGGGACTAGTCGTGAGCAGTTCTTC.